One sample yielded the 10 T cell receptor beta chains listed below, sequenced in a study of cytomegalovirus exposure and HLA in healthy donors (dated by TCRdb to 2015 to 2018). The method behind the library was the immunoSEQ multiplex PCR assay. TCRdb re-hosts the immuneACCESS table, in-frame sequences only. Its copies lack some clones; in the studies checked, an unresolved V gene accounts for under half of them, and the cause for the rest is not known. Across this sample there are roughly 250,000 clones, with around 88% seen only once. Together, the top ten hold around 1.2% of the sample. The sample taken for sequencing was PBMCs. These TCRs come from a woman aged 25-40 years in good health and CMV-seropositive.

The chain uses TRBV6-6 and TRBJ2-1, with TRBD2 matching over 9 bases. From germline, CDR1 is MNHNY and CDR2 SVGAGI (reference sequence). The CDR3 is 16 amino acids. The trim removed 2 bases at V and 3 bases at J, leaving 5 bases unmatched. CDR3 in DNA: TGTGCCAGCAGTTACGGGCGGGAGGGTATCTACAATGAGCAGTTCTTC. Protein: CASSYGREGIYNEQFF.

The CDR3 nucleotides are TGTGCCAGCAGCCCCCGACAGGGTAGCACAGATACGCAGTATTTT. It codes for CASSPRQGSTDTQYF. The V gene is TRBV5-4, the J gene TRBJ2-3; 7 bases agree with TRBD1. The CDR3 totals 15 residues. Germline assignment: CDR1 SGHNT and CDR2 YYREEE (reference sequence). With 4 bases clipped from V and 0 bases from J, the junction kept 5 bases outside the gene matches.

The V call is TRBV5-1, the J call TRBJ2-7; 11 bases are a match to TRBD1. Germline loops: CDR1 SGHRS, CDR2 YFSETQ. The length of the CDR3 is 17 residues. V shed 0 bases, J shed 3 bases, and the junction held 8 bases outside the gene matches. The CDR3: CASSLADLGQGVYEQYF. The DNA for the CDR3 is TGCGCCAGCAGCTTGGCCGATTTGGGACAGGGGGTCTACGAGCAGTACTTC. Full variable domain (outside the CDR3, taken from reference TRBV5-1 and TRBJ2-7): KAGVTQTPRYLIKTRGQQVTLSCSPISGHRSVSWYQQTPGQGLQFLFEYFSETQRNKGNFPGRFSGRQFSNSRSEMNVSTLELGDSALYLCASSLADLGQGVYEQYFGPGTRLTVT.

CDR3 amino acids: CAWSMDLYGYTF. In DNA, the CDR3 is TGTGCCTGGAGTATGGACTTGTATGGCTACACCTTC. This chain joins TRBV30 and TRBJ1-2; D remains unclear. Trimming shortened V by 2 bases and J by 5 bases, and 9 bases separated the two germline ends. This CDR3 contains 12 residues. Germline CDR1 is GTSNPN and CDR2 is SVGIG (reference sequence).

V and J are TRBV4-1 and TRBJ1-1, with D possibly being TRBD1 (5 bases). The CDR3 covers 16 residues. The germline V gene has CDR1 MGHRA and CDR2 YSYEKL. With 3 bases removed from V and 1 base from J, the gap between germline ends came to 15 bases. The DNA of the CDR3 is TGCGCCAGCAGCCAGGCACCAGGGTCTAGGAACACTGAAGCTTTCTTT. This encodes CASSQAPGSRNTEAFF.

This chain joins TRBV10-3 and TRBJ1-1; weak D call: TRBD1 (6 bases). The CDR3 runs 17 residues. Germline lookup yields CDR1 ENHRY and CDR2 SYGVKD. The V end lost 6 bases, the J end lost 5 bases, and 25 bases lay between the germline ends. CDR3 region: CAISVGGGAPRSTEAFF. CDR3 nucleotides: TGTGCCATCAGCGTGGGTGGGGGGGCCCCGCGGTCGACTGAAGCTTTCTTT.

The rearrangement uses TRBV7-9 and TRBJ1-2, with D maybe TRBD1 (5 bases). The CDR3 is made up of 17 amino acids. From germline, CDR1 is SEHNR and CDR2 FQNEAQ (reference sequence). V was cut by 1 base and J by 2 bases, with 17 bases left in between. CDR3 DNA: TGTGCCAGCAGCTTAGGTCACGGGTTTAAGGGGAACTATGGCTACACCTTC. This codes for CASSLGHGFKGNYGYTF.

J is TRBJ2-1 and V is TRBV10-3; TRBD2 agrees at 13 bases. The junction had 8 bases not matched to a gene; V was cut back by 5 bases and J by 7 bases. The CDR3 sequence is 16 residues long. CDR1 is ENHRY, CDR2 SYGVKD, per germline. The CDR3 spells CAISRPGLAGINEQFF. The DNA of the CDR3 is TGTGCCATCAGTAGACCGGGACTAGCGGGGATTAATGAGCAGTTCTTC.

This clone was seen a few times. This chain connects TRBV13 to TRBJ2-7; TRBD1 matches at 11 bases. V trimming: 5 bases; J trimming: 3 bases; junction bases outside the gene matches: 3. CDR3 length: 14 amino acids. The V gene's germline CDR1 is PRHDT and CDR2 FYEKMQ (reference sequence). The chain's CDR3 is CASSAGTGGYEQYF. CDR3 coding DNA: TGTGCCAGCAGCGCGGGGACAGGGGGCTACGAGCAGTACTTC.

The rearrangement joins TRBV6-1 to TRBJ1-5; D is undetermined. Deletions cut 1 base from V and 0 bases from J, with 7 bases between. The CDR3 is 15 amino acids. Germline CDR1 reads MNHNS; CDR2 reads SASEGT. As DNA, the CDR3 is TGTGCCAGCAGTGAAGAGGAGGGTAGCAATCAGCCCCAGCATTTT. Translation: CASSEEEGSNQPQHF.